A selection of T cell receptor beta chains follows, all from one sample in a study of Ad26.COV2.S vaccination and SARS-CoV-2 variants. Method: immunoSEQ multiplex PCR; TCRdb's copy keeps in-frame clones and lacks some. The sample gives hundreds of thousands of clones, more than 85% of which show up once; around 5% is in the top ten. The sample was peripheral blood, taken in a trial of Ad26.COV2.S vaccine versus placebo. The receptors come from a person aged 18-60 years who received the Ad26.COV2.S COVID-19 vaccine or a placebo. Each CDR3 is given with its conserved first and last residue. The D gene is left open where the match is weak. Not every row has a clone size; where given, it reads once, few, many or a size class.

V gene,clone size,D gene,J gene,CDR3 DNA,CDR3 protein
TRBV5-4,.,.,TRBJ2-3,TGTGCCAGCAGCCGACAGCTGGGGGGAGATACGCAGTATTTT,CASSRQLGGDTQYF
TRBV29-1,.,.,TRBJ2-7,TGCAGCGCCCGGGCCAACTCCTACGAGCAGTACTTC,CSARANSYEQYF
TRBV13,.,.,TRBJ1-1,TGTGCCAGCAGCGGCACCTACCCTGAAGCTTTCTTT,CASSGTYPEAFF
TRBV9,.,.,TRBJ2-5,TGTGCCAGCAGCGTAGCGTCCGGTAGGTCAGTCAGTTTGCAAGAGACCCAGTACTTC,CASSVASGRSVSLQETQYF
TRBV5-6,.,TRBD1,TRBJ1-1,TGTGCCAGCAGCACTAGGGGGCGCGGGATCAAAAACACTGAAGCTTTCTTT,CASSTRGRGIKNTEAFF
TRBV5-1,.,.,TRBJ1-1,TGCGCCAGCAGAATGGGAGTAGGAGACACTGAAGCTTTCTTT,CASRMGVGDTEAFF
TRBV5-4,.,.,TRBJ2-7,TGTGCCAGCAGCTTGAAGTCGGGAGCCTACGAGCAGTACTTC,CASSLKSGAYEQYF
TRBV29-1,once,.,TRBJ2-1,TGCAGCGTTGAGGCCAGGGGAAACAATGAGCAGTTCTTC,CSVEARGNNEQFF
TRBV14,once,.,TRBJ1-2,TGTGCCAGCAGCCAAGTTATGGGGGGTGGCTACACCTTC,CASSQVMGGGYTF
TRBV12-1,.,.,TRBJ2-5,TGTGCCAGCAGCTTTGAGTTGGAGACCCAGTACTTC,CASSFELETQYF
TRBV28,.,TRBD1,TRBJ2-1,TGTGCCAGCAGTTCCCCCTTCGTGGACAGGGGATATCACAATGAGCAGTTCTTC,CASSSPFVDRGYHNEQFF
TRBV4-1,.,.,TRBJ1-4,TGCGCCAGCAGCGGAACTCGGGGTACAAATGAAAAACTGTTTTTT,CASSGTRGTNEKLFF
TRBV6-5,.,.,TRBJ1-1,TGTGCCAGTGATGAGTATTGGTCTGAAGCTTTCTTT,CASDEYWSEAFF
TRBV7-9,few,.,TRBJ1-2,TGTGCCAGCAGCTTAGGGGCAGCCTATGGCTACACCTTC,CASSLGAAYGYTF
TRBV6-5,.,.,TRBJ1-1,TGTGCCAGCAGTTACTCGAACCAGAGGCCTTTCTTT,CASSYSNQRPFF
TRBV5-4,.,TRBD2,TRBJ2-7,TGTGCCAGCAGCTTGAGACTAGCGGGAGTCACCTACGAGCAGTACTTC,CASSLRLAGVTYEQYF
TRBV28,.,.,TRBJ1-6,TGTGCCAGCAGTTCCTCAACGGGAGCTAATTCACCCCTCCACTTT,CASSSSTGANSPLHF
TRBV28,.,TRBD2,TRBJ2-1,TGTGCCAGCTCAGCGGGGGACAATGAGCAGTTCTTC,CASSAGDNEQFF
TRBV3-1/TRBV3-2,.,.,TRBJ2-4,TGTGCCAGCAGCCAAGACACACAAGGGTTGGCATACTTC,CASSQDTQGLAYF
TRBV7-9,.,.,TRBJ2-2,TGTGCCAGCACCATAAGGTCACAGAACACCGGGGAGCTGTTTTTT,CASTIRSQNTGELFF
TRBV18,.,.,TRBJ2-3,TGTGCCAGCTCACCACCGATTAGGGATACGCAGTATTTT,CASSPPIRDTQYF
TRBV2,.,.,TRBJ1-5,TGTGCCAGCAGAACCGGGACAAATAGCAATCAGCCCCAGCATTTT,CASRTGTNSNQPQHF
TRBV2,.,TRBD2,TRBJ2-2,TGTGCCAGCAGTTCTAGCGGGGGGAACACCGGGGAGCTGTTTTTT,CASSSSGGNTGELFF